This TCR beta chain was sequenced in a study of blood T cell repertoires in COVID-19 (dated by TCRdb to 2020 to 2021). In the study overall: Samples covering the acute and convalescent phases of COVID-19 were provided by collaborators in the United States, Italy and Spain. The material from the prospective study consisted of cDNA or gDNA derived from T cells, B-cell-depleted T cells, or PBMCs. Subjects who had been exposed to COVID-19, were actively infected with it, or had recovered from it provided the deeply sampled blood TCRbeta repertoires that made up the dataset. The repertoires were made available in a free public database intended to serve as a resource for research on the immune response to SARS-CoV-2. The samples were drawn from the first 160 participants of the ongoing ImmuneRACE study and from 1,254 subjects provided by 6 global collaborators. Nearly every sample came with metadata listing a de-identified subject ID, COVID-19 status, age in years and sex. Where available, HLA class I and class II types were obtained from metadata supplied by the sample provider rather than from assay-based typing.

In its sample, this clone was seen once. Which antigen it targets is not known. No base qualities exist here, and no much larger clone lies one base off it. The full study reports these points: How much clinical and demographic metadata was included differed by source and by participant, and the metadata was provided uncurated.

V drops 0 bases and J drops 1 base, leaving 6 bases in between. The germline V gene encodes CDR1 LGHDT and CDR2 YNNKEL (reference sequence). The CDR3, cysteine through phenylalanine, is 14 amino acids long. The sequence is cut down to CDR3 DNA, 42 bases in frame from base 1. TCRbeta CDR3 regions were amplified from genomic DNA by means of the immunoSEQ Assay, a bias-controlled multiplex PCR. Turning to the authors' computational methods: Within the assay, amplification of reference gene primers was used to estimate how many nucleated cells each sample contained. To quantify the absolute abundance of each unique TCRbeta CDR3 rearrangement, sequence reads were collapsed and filtered. For each sample, productive Simpson clonality was calculated by taking the square root of Simpson's diversity index across productive rearrangements. In its TCRdb copy, this immuneACCESS table keeps in-frame sequences only and misses some clones. Where compared with another copy, unresolved V genes explain less than half of these, and the others have no known cause. V and J calls and clone size are copied from that table; D and trimming were computed from the DNA. The sample yields about 180,000 clones; roughly 87% were counted once. The ten biggest clones cover 1.2% of the sample.

Participants in the prospective study were enrolled through a virtual design, were aged 18 to 89 years, and lived in 24 United States geographic areas. To assign participants to cohorts, the prospective study relied on clinical history that participants themselves reported in a screening survey and a study questionnaire. In the prospective study, mobile phlebotomists collected whole blood, serum and a nasopharyngeal or oropharyngeal swab from each participant. Prospective study participants could optionally give additional blood draws and questionnaires over an approximately two-month period. Prospective study blood samples were shipped either frozen or at room temperature before DNA extraction.

The source of this sequence is a human donor with acute COVID-19. The donor label of this sample is uncertain. Sequencing was done on a sample of PBMCs or T cells enriched from blood (not recorded which). Recombination connected TRBV3-1 (or the pseudogene TRBV3-2) to TRBJ1-1; the D gene remains uncertain. The CDR3 region: CASSQDQRNTEAFF. The DNA sequence reads TGTGCCAGCAGCCAAGATCAGCGGAACACTGAAGCTTTCTTT.